The rows below give T cell receptor beta chains drawn from one sample of a study of vaccination and CD4 T cells after COVID-19. The antigens of these receptors remain unknown. Using its own MiXCR run on the PCR reads, TCRdb lists one record per CDR3 protein. In the table there are over 7,500 distinct CDR3 sequences, roughly a third of which are singletons. The sequenced material came from CD4+ T cells from blood, cultured in vitro. These receptors all come from a human donor in good health. Each CDR3 is given with its conserved first and last residue. Each record gives: CDR3 DNA, CDR3 protein, J gene, D gene, clone size, V gene. The D gene is left open where the match is weak. Size tells how often a clone was seen (once, few, many) or the class of an expanded clone, and some rows leave it out.

TGTGCCAGCAGTGACCGAACAGGGTCCACTGAAGCTTTCTTT CASSDRTGSTEAFF TRBJ1-1 . . TRBV28
TGTGCCAGCAACGCGGGGCCCTACGAGCAGTACTTC CASNAGPYEQYF TRBJ2-7 . few TRBV28
TGTGCCATCTCACAGGGGCTCGGGGAGCTGTTTTTT CAISQGLGELFF TRBJ2-2 TRBD1 . TRBV28
TGTGCCAGCAGTACCCTAACTAGCGGGAGGGCCTCTAGTCTGGGCTACGAGCAGTACTTC CASSTLTSGRASSLGYEQYF TRBJ2-7 TRBD2 few TRBV27
TGTGCCAGCAGCTTATCGGTGAACACTGAAGCTTTCTTT CASSLSVNTEAFF TRBJ1-1 . few TRBV11-2
TGTGCCAGCAGTTTAAACACCGGGGAGCTGTTTTTT CASSLNTGELFF TRBJ2-2 . . TRBV27
TGTGCCAGCAGCTTACGATCGGGCCGAACGGAATCCGAGCAGTACTTC CASSLRSGRTESEQYF TRBJ2-7 . . TRBV7-9
TGTGCCAGCAGCAAAGTTGGGCAGGTCACAGATACGCAGTATTTT CASSKVGQVTDTQYF TRBJ2-3 . few TRBV21-1
TGTGCCAGCAACGAGGGGAGCAATCAGCCCCAGCATTTT CASNEGSNQPQHF TRBJ1-5 . . TRBV2
TGTGCCAGTAGTATAGAACTCTTGGTTGAGGCCCAGTACTTC CASSIELLVEAQYF TRBJ2-5 . . TRBV19
TGTGCCAGTAGTCCAGACAGGGCCGGGGAGCTGTTTTTT CASSPDRAGELFF TRBJ2-2 TRBD1 . TRBV19
TGTGCCAGCAGTTACCCAGGCGGGAGCGGGACCGGGGAGCTGTTTTTT CASSYPGGSGTGELFF TRBJ2-2 TRBD2 few TRBV6-5
TGCGCCAGCAGCTTATCCGTCCGGAGCTCCTATAATTCACCCCTCCACTTT CASSLSVRSSYNSPLHF TRBJ1-6 . once TRBV5-1